Presented here are 15 T cell receptor beta chains from one specimen sequenced in a study of T cell responses to AZD1222 COVID-19 vaccine. Profiling relied on immunoSEQ multiplex PCR, and the TCRdb table lists in-frame clones only, not all of them. The sample records about 120,000 clones, around 85% being singletons. Sequences were derived from peripheral blood, sampled on day 0 of AZD1222 vaccination. The receptors were gathered from an adult in good health.

The V gene is TRBV7-6, the J gene TRBJ1-5; D perhaps matches TRBD1 (5 bases). V lost 6 bases to trimming and J lost 0 bases, with 21 bases between them. The CDR3 extends over 18 amino acids. Per the germline V gene, CDR1 is SGHVS and CDR2 is FNYEAQ. The CDR3 DNA reads as TGTGCCAGCAGACCTCTCAAAGGCAGGGAAAATAGCAATCAGCCCCAGCATTTT. It translates to CASRPLKGRENSNQPQHF.

The J gene is TRBJ1-2, the V gene TRBV5-6; 8 bases line up with TRBD1. The CDR3 is 14 amino acids. Trimming at V came to 0 bases and at J to 5 bases, leaving 3 bases not matched to a gene. Germline CDR1 reads SGHDT; CDR2 reads YYEEEE. CDR3 protein: CASSLAGGQYGYTF. The CDR3 nucleotides are TGTGCCAGCAGCTTGGCAGGGGGCCAATATGGCTACACCTTC.

This sequence joins TRBV19 and TRBJ1-5, with D unclear. The CDR3 is made up of 14 amino acids. From germline, CDR1 is LNHDA and CDR2 SQIVND (reference sequence). V was cut by 3 bases and J by 0 bases, with 6 bases left in between. For the CDR3, the DNA is TGTGCCAGTAGTATGGCTGGTAGCAATCAGCCCCAGCATTTT. Translation: CASSMAGSNQPQHF. Together with reference TRBV19 and TRBJ1-5, the CDR3 gives the full variable domain: DGGITQSPKYLFRKEGQNVTLSCEQNLNHDAMYWYRQDPGQGLRLIYYSQIVNDFQKGDIAEGYSVSREKKESFPLTVTSAQKNPTAFYLCASSMAGSNQPQHFGDGTRLSIL.

The chain is built from TRBV5-1 and TRBJ2-5, with a tentative D call TRBD1 (7 bases). The CDR3 sequence is 14 residues long. CDR1 is SGHRS, CDR2 YFSETQ, per germline. Trimming cost V 5 bases and J 8 bases, with 19 bases left between them. The CDR3 DNA reads TGCGCCAGCAGTGACAGGGTGGGGGGAGAAACCCAGTACTTC. Protein sequence: CASSDRVGGETQYF.

This clone was seen just once. V and J are TRBV6-2 or TRBV6-3 and TRBJ2-7; 8 positions agree with TRBD1. This CDR3 spans 13 amino acids. The ends lost 5 bases at V and 3 bases at J; junction bases unmatched: 3. The germline gives CDR1 MNHEY, CDR2 SVGEGT. The CDR3 bases are TGTGCCAGCAGTCCGGGACAGGTCTACGAGCAGTACTTC. This sequence encodes CASSPGQVYEQYF.

The chain has TRBV19 and TRBJ1-1, with D uncertain. The CDR3 loop spans 13 amino acids. CDR1 and CDR2 (germline): LNHDA, SQIVND (reference sequence). Trimming stripped 2 bases from V and 5 bases from J, with 9 bases between. The CDR3 reads CASSISLGTEAFF. The CDR3 nucleotides are TGTGCCAGTAGTATATCTCTCGGGACTGAAGCTTTCTTT. The variable domain in full, completed from reference TRBV19 and TRBJ1-1, reads DGGITQSPKYLFRKEGQNVTLSCEQNLNHDAMYWYRQDPGQGLRLIYYSQIVNDFQKGDIAEGYSVSREKKESFPLTVTSAQKNPTAFYLCASSISLGTEAFFGQGTRLTVV.

The chain is built from TRBV30 and TRBJ1-1, with 10 bases lining up with TRBD1. CDR3 length: 14 residues. The ends lost 2 bases at V and 10 bases at J; junction bases unmatched: 10. CDR1 is GTSNPN, CDR2 SVGIG, per germline (reference sequence). CDR3 DNA: TGTGCCTGGAGTTCGGACAGGGGGGATTCAGGAGCTTTCTTT. It encodes CAWSSDRGDSGAFF.

The V call is TRBV11-2, the J call TRBJ2-5; D is possibly TRBD2 (6 bases). V was cut by 0 bases and J by 7 bases, with 6 bases left in between. The germline V gene encodes CDR1 SGHAT and CDR2 FQNNGV. The CDR3 extends over 12 amino acids. DNA of the CDR3: TGTGCCAGCAGCTTAGAGGGAGGGACCCAGTACTTC. Translation gives CASSLEGGTQYF.

The gene calls are TRBV5-6 and TRBJ2-2, with D possibly being TRBD1 or TRBD2 (5 bases each). The germline V gene has CDR1 SGHDT and CDR2 YYEEEE. The CDR3 length is 15 residues. V was cut by 3 bases and J by 3 bases, with 12 bases left in between. The CDR3 loop is CASSSWGTYTGELFF. Written as DNA, the CDR3 is TGTGCCAGCAGCTCCTGGGGGACCTACACCGGGGAGCTGTTTTTT.

The gene calls are TRBV19 and TRBJ2-3; the D gene could be TRBD1 or TRBD2 (5 bases each). Germline V CDR1 and CDR2: LNHDA, SQIVND (reference sequence). Trimming removed 5 bases at V and 5 bases at J, with 14 bases between. The CDR3 has 14 amino acids. CDR3 amino acids: CASSRDRGIDTQYF. CDR3 nucleotide sequence: TGTGCCAGTAGTCGTGACAGAGGGATAGATACGCAGTATTTT.

The chain is built from TRBV5-1 and TRBJ2-2, with 8 positions matching TRBD1. Germline V gene data show CDR1 as SGHRS and CDR2 as YFSETQ. The CDR3 runs 16 residues. The CDR3 region is CAGSSGTGLNTGELFF. The CDR3 DNA reads TGCGCGGGCAGCTCCGGGACAGGATTAAACACCGGGGAGCTGTTTTTT. The complete variable domain, with remaining parts taken from reference TRBV5-1 and TRBJ2-2, reads KAGVTQTPRYLIKTRGQQVTLSCSPISGHRSVSWYQQTPGQGLQFLFEYFSETQRNKGNFPGRFSGRQFSNSRSEMNVSTLELGDSALYLCAGSSGTGLNTGELFFGEGSRLTVL.

The chain has TRBV18 and TRBJ2-4; D is ambiguous. Trimming cost V 0 bases and J 9 bases, with 12 bases left between them. The length of the CDR3 is 14 residues. CDR1 and CDR2 from the germline V gene are KGHSH and LQKENI. The CDR3 is CASSPPVRGSIQYF. The CDR3 nucleotides read TGTGCCAGCTCACCACCTGTAAGAGGAAGCATTCAGTACTTC.

This clone was seen only once. The rearrangement uses TRBV29-1 and TRBJ1-2; no definite D call. The V and J ends lost 7 bases and 1 base respectively, with 7 bases between them. CDR1 and CDR2 (germline): SQVTM, ANQGSEA. There are 11 residues in the CDR3. As DNA, the CDR3 is TGCAGCGCGAAATTTAACTATGGCTACACCTTC. It specifies CSAKFNYGYTF.

This sequence joins TRBV2 and TRBJ2-5, with TRBD2 identical over 10 bases. The CDR3 is made up of 16 amino acids. From germline, CDR1 is SNHLY and CDR2 FYNNEI. V lost 1 base and J lost 4; bases outside the gene matches: 6. The CDR3 nucleotides are TGTGCCAGCAGTGAAGGACCTAGCGGGGGTAGAGAGACCCAGTACTTC. Amino acid sequence: CASSEGPSGGRETQYF.

The J gene is TRBJ1-5, the V gene TRBV21-1; TRBD1, as called in the table, went unchecked against the DNA. TRBV21-1 is a listed pseudogene. The CDR3 sequence is 16 residues long. CDR3 region: CASSAQDRPSNQPQHF. CDR3 nucleotide sequence: TGTGCCAGCAGCGCCCAGGACAGACCTAGCAATCAGCCCCAGCATTTT.